A selection of T cell receptor beta chains follows, all from one sample in a study of CD8 T cells in ankylosing spondylitis. MiXCR, applied by TCRdb to the 5' RACE reads, yields one record per CDR3 protein. The sample contains under 200,000 distinct CDR3 sequences, 13% of which appear only once. Source material: blood, either unsorted or a sorted T cell fraction (not recorded which). The receptors were gathered from a female donor with ankylosing spondylitis or in good health (not recorded which). Each CDR3 is given with its conserved first and last residue. A D gene is named only where the DNA matches it firmly. Size tells how often a clone was seen (once, few, many) or the class of an expanded clone, and some rows leave it out.

size: .; V: TRBV25-1; D: .; J: TRBJ2-7; CDR3: CASSKETYEQYF; DNA: TGTGCCAGCAGTAAAGAGACCTACGAGCAGTACTTC
size: many; V: TRBV5-1; D: TRBD2; J: TRBJ2-1; CDR3: CASRGLGSYNEQFF; DNA: TGCGCCAGCAGAGGACTAGGCTCCTACAATGAGCAGTTCTTC
size: few; V: TRBV6-2/TRBV6-3; D: .; J: TRBJ2-5; CDR3: CASRLEGETQYF; DNA: TGTGCCAGCCGTCTAGAGGGAGAGACCCAGTACTTC
size: many; V: TRBV7-2; D: .; J: TRBJ2-3; CDR3: CASSLALSTDTQYF; DNA: TGTGCCAGCAGCTTAGCACTCAGTACAGATACGCAGTATTTT
size: .; V: TRBV20-1; D: TRBD1; J: TRBJ2-7; CDR3: CSAKGVTGLYEQYF; DNA: TGCAGTGCCAAGGGAGTGACAGGGCTCTACGAGCAGTACTTC
size: many; V: TRBV5-1; D: .; J: TRBJ2-1; CDR3: CASSAVEYNEQFF; DNA: TGCGCCAGCAGCGCGGTTGAATACAATGAGCAGTTCTTC
size: many; V: TRBV12-3/TRBV12-4; D: .; J: TRBJ2-3; CDR3: CASSYNTDTQYF; DNA: TGTGCCAGCAGCTATAACACAGATACGCAGTATTTT
size: many; V: TRBV7-2; D: .; J: TRBJ2-1; CDR3: CASSLQPSPGNEQFF; DNA: TGTGCCAGCAGCTTACAGCCGTCCCCGGGTAATGAGCAGTTCTTC
size: many; V: TRBV28; D: .; J: TRBJ2-5; CDR3: CASSPPWSQETQYF; DNA: TGTGCCAGCAGCCCACCGTGGAGTCAAGAGACCCAGTACTTC
size: few; V: TRBV28; D: .; J: TRBJ1-6; CDR3: CASAMDSRYNSPLHF; DNA: TGTGCCAGCGCCATGGACAGCAGATATAATTCACCCCTCCACTTT
size: many; V: TRBV7-9; D: .; J: TRBJ2-3; CDR3: CASSFSQRVVTDTQYF; DNA: TGTGCCAGCAGCTTCTCCCAGCGAGTAGTCACAGATACGCAGTATTTT
size: many; V: TRBV5-1; D: .; J: TRBJ1-2; CDR3: CASSQDEYGYTF; DNA: TGCGCCAGCAGCCAGGACGAGTATGGCTACACCTTC
size: many; V: TRBV24-1; D: TRBD1; J: TRBJ2-3; CDR3: CATSDHRQGIFLDTQYF; DNA: TGTGCCACCAGTGATCACCGACAGGGAATCTTCCTAGATACGCAGTATTTT
size: many; V: TRBV2; D: .; J: TRBJ2-1; CDR3: CASSEVPSNEQFF; DNA: TGTGCCAGCAGTGAAGTACCAAGCAATGAGCAGTTCTTC
size: many; V: TRBV28; D: .; J: TRBJ2-1; CDR3: CASSHGGLQFF; DNA: TGTGCCAGCAGCCACGGGGGACTGCAGTTCTTC
size: many; V: TRBV7-2; D: .; J: TRBJ1-1; CDR3: CASSLGRGNTEAFF; DNA: TGTGCCAGCAGCTTAGGACGGGGGAACACTGAAGCTTTCTTT
size: many; V: TRBV5-1; D: TRBD2; J: TRBJ2-1; CDR3: CASSRGLAGFSYNEQFF; DNA: TGCGCCAGCAGTAGGGGACTAGCGGGTTTTTCCTACAATGAGCAGTTCTTC
size: many; V: TRBV20-1; D: TRBD2; J: TRBJ2-2; CDR3: CSARDPAGASPGELFF; DNA: TGCAGTGCTAGAGATCCGGCGGGAGCTTCCCCGGGGGAGCTGTTTTTT
size: few; V: TRBV4-3; D: TRBD1; J: TRBJ1-3; CDR3: CASSADRQGAGNTIYF; DNA: TGCGCCAGCAGCGCAGACAGACAGGGAGCAGGAAACACCATATATTTT
size: .; V: TRBV7-2; D: TRBD1; J: TRBJ2-7; CDR3: CASSSQIQGFYEQYF; DNA: TGTGCCAGCAGCTCGCAGATACAGGGGTTCTACGAGCAGTACTTC
size: .; V: TRBV30; D: TRBD1; J: TRBJ1-2; CDR3: CAWSVGTDLPYTF; DNA: TGTGCCTGGAGTGTAGGGACAGACCTCCCCTACACCTTC
size: many; V: TRBV12-3/TRBV12-4; D: .; J: TRBJ1-1; CDR3: CASSLGAWNTEAFF; DNA: TGTGCCAGCAGTTTAGGGGCCTGGAACACTGAAGCTTTCTTT
size: few; V: TRBV7-2; D: .; J: TRBJ1-5; CDR3: CASSFLVDQPQHF; DNA: TGTGCCAGCAGCTTTCTTGTTGATCAGCCCCAGCATTTT
size: few; V: TRBV7-9; D: .; J: TRBJ2-5; CDR3: CASTLRRDSETQYF; DNA: TGTGCCAGCACCCTCAGGAGGGATAGCGAGACCCAGTACTTC
size: many; V: TRBV5-1; D: TRBD1; J: TRBJ1-3; CDR3: CASSPGQRNTIYF; DNA: TGCGCCAGCAGCCCGGGACAGCGTAACACCATATATTTT
size: many; V: TRBV9; D: .; J: TRBJ1-2; CDR3: CASSVAQGANYGYTF; DNA: TGTGCCAGCAGCGTAGCTCAGGGAGCTAACTATGGCTACACCTTC
size: many; V: TRBV28; D: TRBD2; J: TRBJ2-5; CDR3: CASSLSLAGQETQYF; DNA: TGTGCCAGCAGTTTATCCCTAGCGGGTCAAGAGACCCAGTACTTC
size: .; V: TRBV15; D: .; J: TRBJ1-2; CDR3: CATSRGPTTDGYTF; DNA: TGTGCCACCAGCAGAGGACCGACTACCGATGGCTACACCTTC
size: .; V: TRBV7-8; D: .; J: TRBJ2-7; CDR3: CASSPHRAGEQYF; DNA: TGTGCCAGCAGCCCACACAGGGCGGGCGAGCAGTACTTC
size: few; V: TRBV4-3; D: TRBD2; J: TRBJ2-3; CDR3: CASSQDSGIRSDTQYF; DNA: TGCGCCAGCAGCCAAGATAGCGGGATTAGGTCAGATACGCAGTATTTT
size: .; V: TRBV19; D: .; J: TRBJ2-7; CDR3: CASSKGLLTYEQYF; DNA: TGTGCCAGTAGTAAGGGACTCCTGACCTACGAGCAGTACTTC
size: few; V: TRBV6-5; D: .; J: TRBJ2-1; CDR3: CASSYSRTAYNEQFF; DNA: TGTGCCAGCAGTTACTCGCGGACAGCCTACAATGAGCAGTTCTTC
size: many; V: TRBV6-2/TRBV6-3; D: .; J: TRBJ2-2; CDR3: CASSYSGLAELFF; DNA: TGTGCCAGCAGTTACTCGGGACTCGCGGAGCTGTTTTTT
size: many; V: TRBV20-1; D: .; J: TRBJ2-7; CDR3: CSAPGVWYEQYF; DNA: TGCAGTGCTCCAGGGGTGTGGTACGAGCAGTACTTC
size: many; V: TRBV5-1; D: TRBD2; J: TRBJ2-7; CDR3: CASSLSYGRYSYEQYF; DNA: TGCGCCAGCAGCTTGTCTTACGGGAGGTACTCCTACGAGCAGTACTTC
size: many; V: TRBV4-2; D: TRBD2; J: TRBJ2-7; CDR3: CASSPVAGASYEQYF; DNA: TGTGCCAGCAGCCCCGTAGCGGGAGCTTCCTACGAGCAGTACTTC
size: many; V: TRBV3-1; D: .; J: TRBJ2-7; CDR3: CASVGLQQGEQYF; DNA: TGTGCCAGCGTTGGACTGCAACAAGGCGAGCAGTACTTC
size: many; V: TRBV29-1; D: TRBD1; J: TRBJ2-7; CDR3: CSAGDRIYEQYF; DNA: TGCAGCGCCGGGGACAGAATTTACGAGCAGTACTTC
size: many; V: TRBV2; D: TRBD1; J: TRBJ1-2; CDR3: CASRVFLDRAKAGYTF; DNA: TGTGCCAGCAGGGTCTTTCTGGACAGGGCAAAGGCCGGCTACACCTTC
size: .; V: TRBV7-6; D: TRBD1; J: TRBJ1-3; CDR3: CASSPEPSDRVFGNTIYF; DNA: TGTGCCAGCAGCCCAGAACCCTCCGACAGGGTCTTTGGAAACACCATATATTTT
size: many; V: TRBV24-1; D: .; J: TRBJ1-4; CDR3: CATSDTVGGEKLFF; DNA: TGTGCCACCAGTGATACCGTGGGAGGCGAAAAACTGTTTTTT
size: many; V: TRBV21-1; D: .; J: TRBJ2-7; CDR3: CASSKEGTGRYEQYF; DNA: TGTGCCAGCAGCAAAGAGGGGACAGGGCGCTACGAGCAGTACTTC
size: few; V: TRBV2; D: .; J: TRBJ2-7; CDR3: CASSVYTGTASSYEQYF; DNA: TGTGCCAGCAGTGTGTATACCGGGACGGCTAGCTCCTACGAGCAGTACTTC
size: .; V: TRBV7-2; D: .; J: TRBJ2-7; CDR3: CASSSGPREQYF; DNA: TGTGCCAGCAGCTCCGGGCCCCGTGAGCAGTACTTC
size: .; V: TRBV3-1; D: .; J: TRBJ2-1; CDR3: CASSQGAGVEQFF; DNA: TGTGCCAGCAGCCAAGGGGCGGGCGTTGAGCAGTTCTTC
size: many; V: TRBV4-2; D: .; J: TRBJ2-3; CDR3: CASSQEGAGPTDTQYF; DNA: TGTGCCAGCAGCCAAGAAGGGGCGGGTCCCACAGATACGCAGTATTTT
size: many; V: TRBV12-3/TRBV12-4; D: TRBD1; J: TRBJ1-2; CDR3: CASSLEADRVYGYTF; DNA: TGTGCCAGCAGTTTAGAAGCGGACAGGGTTTATGGCTACACCTTC
size: few; V: TRBV7-2; D: .; J: TRBJ2-4; CDR3: CASSQVGTMQYF; DNA: TGTGCCAGCAGCCAAGTAGGGACAATGCAGTACTTC
size: many; V: TRBV4-3; D: TRBD2; J: TRBJ2-7; CDR3: CASSREASGPYEQYF; DNA: TGCGCCAGCAGCCGAGAGGCTAGCGGACCCTACGAGCAGTACTTC
size: many; V: TRBV20-1; D: .; J: TRBJ2-7; CDR3: CSGSGGGTYEQYF; DNA: TGCAGTGGATCAGGTGGGGGGACCTACGAGCAGTACTTC
size: .; V: TRBV4-3; D: TRBD2; J: TRBJ2-1; CDR3: CASAAGGPYNEQFF; DNA: TGCGCCAGCGCCGCGGGAGGACCTTACAATGAGCAGTTCTTC
size: many; V: TRBV12-3/TRBV12-4; D: TRBD2; J: TRBJ2-3; CDR3: CASIGTSGRWGDTQYF; DNA: TGTGCCAGCATTGGGACTAGCGGGAGGTGGGGAGATACGCAGTATTTT
size: .; V: TRBV5-1; D: TRBD2; J: TRBJ2-1; CDR3: CASRIPGTSENEQFF; DNA: TGCGCCAGTCGAATCCCCGGGACTAGCGAAAATGAGCAGTTCTTC
size: many; V: TRBV15; D: .; J: TRBJ2-1; CDR3: CATSLGYEQFF; DNA: TGTGCCACCAGTCTAGGTTATGAGCAGTTCTTC
size: few; V: TRBV6-6; D: .; J: TRBJ2-5; CDR3: CASLGPRETQYF; DNA: TGTGCCAGCTTGGGACCTCGAGAGACCCAGTACTTC
size: many; V: TRBV6-4; D: TRBD1; J: TRBJ2-3; CDR3: CASSAHPGQNTDTQYF; DNA: TGTGCCAGCAGTGCACACCCGGGACAGAACACAGATACGCAGTATTTT
size: many; V: TRBV5-6; D: .; J: TRBJ1-1; CDR3: CASSFGLGTEAFF; DNA: TGTGCCAGCAGCTTCGGCCTCGGCACTGAAGCTTTCTTT
size: many; V: TRBV7-2; D: TRBD2; J: TRBJ2-5; CDR3: CASRLINSGSGETQYF; DNA: TGTGCCAGCAGATTAATAAACAGCGGGAGTGGGGAGACCCAGTACTTC
size: few; V: TRBV20-1; D: .; J: TRBJ2-3; CDR3: CSAQLDTQYF; DNA: TGCAGTGCCCAACTGGATACGCAGTATTTT
size: .; V: TRBV4-2; D: .; J: TRBJ2-5; CDR3: CASSHSTGSEETQYF; DNA: TGTGCCAGCAGCCATTCGACAGGTTCGGAAGAGACCCAGTACTTC